This TCR beta chain was captured by sequencing in a study of T-cell memory formation after mild COVID-19. The authors produced TCR alpha and TCR beta cDNA libraries with sample barcodes and UMIs by 5'RACE using constant-segment primers. TCRdb independently ran MiXCR on the 5' RACE reads; one entry per CDR3 protein. This repertoire shows approximately 390,000 distinct CDR3 sequences, about 16% found once; its top ten account for 20% to 25%. This clonotype was picked up a small number of times. V lost 5 bases and J lost 0, with 8 bases in between. Germline CDR1 and CDR2: SGHRS and YFSETQ. The length of the CDR3 is 13 residues.

This sequence joins TRBV5-1 and TRBJ1-2; D is unresolved. The sequenced sample was PBMCs or a T cell subset sorted from them (not recorded which). The receptor comes from a man younger than 30 who had mild COVID-19 (a few samples of this study predate the infection). Cell type and time point are not known. The CDR3 loop is CASRAKTNYGYTF. The CDR3 coding sequence is TGCGCCAGCAGGGCCAAAACTAACTATGGCTACACCTTC. Supplemented by reference TRBV5-1 and TRBJ1-2, the full variable domain reads KAGVTQTPRYLIKTRGQQVTLSCSPISGHRSVSWYQQTPGQGLQFLFEYFSETQRNKGNFPGRFSGRQFSNSRSEMNVSTLELGDSALYLCASRAKTNYGYTFGSGTRLTVV.